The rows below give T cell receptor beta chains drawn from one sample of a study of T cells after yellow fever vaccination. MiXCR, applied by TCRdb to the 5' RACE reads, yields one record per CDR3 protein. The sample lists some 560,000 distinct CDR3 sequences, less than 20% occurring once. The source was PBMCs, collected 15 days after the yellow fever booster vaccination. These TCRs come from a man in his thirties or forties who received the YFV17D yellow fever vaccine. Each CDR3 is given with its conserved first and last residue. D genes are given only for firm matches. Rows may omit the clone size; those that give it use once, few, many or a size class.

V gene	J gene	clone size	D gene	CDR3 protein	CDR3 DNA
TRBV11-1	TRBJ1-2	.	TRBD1	CASSAGQGDGYTF	TGTGCCAGCAGCGCGGGACAGGGGGACGGCTACACCTTC
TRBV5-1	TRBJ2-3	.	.	CATGKGNTDTQYF	TGCGCCACAGGCAAGGGAAACACAGATACGCAGTATTTT
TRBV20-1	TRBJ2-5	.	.	CSAKPALTGETQYF	TGCAGTGCGAAGCCGGCCCTCACCGGAGAGACCCAGTACTTC
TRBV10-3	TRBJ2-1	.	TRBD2	CAIRKPLAGFDEQFF	TGTGCCATCCGAAAGCCCCTAGCGGGATTCGATGAGCAGTTCTTC
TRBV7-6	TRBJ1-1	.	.	CASSPFAGGNTEAFF	TGTGCCAGCAGCCCCTTTGCGGGGGGGAACACTGAAGCTTTCTTT
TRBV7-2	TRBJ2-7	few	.	CASSLAVRYEQYF	TGTGCCAGCAGCTTAGCGGTCCGTTACGAGCAGTACTTC
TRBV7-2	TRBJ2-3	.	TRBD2	CASSRGVARTDTQYF	TGTGCCAGCAGCCGGGGGGTAGCGCGCACAGATACGCAGTATTTT
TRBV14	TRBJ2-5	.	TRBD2	CASSLLPGTSGLYQETQYF	TGTGCCAGCAGCCTCCTCCCCGGGACTAGCGGACTATATCAAGAGACCCAGTACTTC
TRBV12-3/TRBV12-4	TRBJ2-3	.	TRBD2	CASSPNREGRDTQYF	TGTGCCAGCAGTCCTAACCGGGAGGGAAGAGATACGCAGTATTTT
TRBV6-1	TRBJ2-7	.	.	CASSEAHGGGYEQYF	TGTGCCAGCAGTGAAGCGCACGGCGGTGGCTACGAGCAGTACTTC
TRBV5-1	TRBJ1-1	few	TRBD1	CASSDDRGEAFF	TGCGCCAGCAGCGACGACAGGGGAGAAGCTTTCTTT
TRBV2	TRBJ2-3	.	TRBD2	CASSELYPGGDTQYF	TGTGCCAGCAGTGAACTTTATCCGGGAGGGGATACGCAGTATTTT
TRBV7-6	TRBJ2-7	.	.	CASRGTETYEQYF	TGTGCCAGCCGGGGGACAGAGACCTACGAGCAGTACTTC
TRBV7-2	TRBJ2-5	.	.	CASSLEVLETQYF	TGTGCCAGCAGCTTAGAGGTCTTAGAGACCCAGTACTTC
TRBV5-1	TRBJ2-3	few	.	CASSFQGEDTQYF	TGCGCCAGCAGCTTTCAGGGAGAAGATACGCAGTATTTT
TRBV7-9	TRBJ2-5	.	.	CASSSDWIGMETQYF	TGTGCCAGCAGCTCCGACTGGATCGGGATGGAGACCCAGTACTTC
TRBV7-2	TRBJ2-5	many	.	CASSRRETQYF	TGTGCCAGCAGCCGTCGGGAGACCCAGTACTTC
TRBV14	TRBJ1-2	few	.	CASSQDMRGYTF	TGTGCCAGCAGCCAAGATATGAGGGGCTACACCTTC
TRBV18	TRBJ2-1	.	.	CASSRRTDIYNEQFF	TGTGCCAGCTCACGTCGGACAGATATCTACAATGAGCAGTTCTTC
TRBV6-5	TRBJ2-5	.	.	CASSYSVTAEGRKTQYF	TGTGCCAGCAGTTACTCGGTCACAGCCGAAGGGAGGAAGACCCAGTACTTC
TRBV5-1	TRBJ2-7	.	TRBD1	CASSLAGTDYEQYF	TGCGCCAGCAGCTTGGCCGGGACAGACTACGAGCAGTACTTC
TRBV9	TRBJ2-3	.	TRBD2	CASSVPAGGDTQYF	TGTGCCAGCAGCGTACCAGCGGGAGGGGATACGCAGTATTTT
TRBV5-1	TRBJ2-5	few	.	CASSLRADETQYF	TGCGCCAGCAGCTTGCGGGCCGACGAGACCCAGTACTTC
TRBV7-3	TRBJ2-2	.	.	CASSLRGGPGNTGELFF	TGTGCCAGCAGCTTAAGGGGTGGTCCTGGGAACACCGGGGAGCTGTTTTTT
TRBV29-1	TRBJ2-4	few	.	CSVAKPGRRDIQYF	TGCAGCGTAGCGAAGCCGGGAAGGAGGGACATTCAGTACTTC
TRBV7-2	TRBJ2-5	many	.	CASSFGSQETQYF	TGTGCCAGCAGTTTCGGCAGCCAAGAGACCCAGTACTTC
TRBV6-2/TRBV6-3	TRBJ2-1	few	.	CASSFKLEQFF	TGTGCCAGCAGTTTTAAGTTAGAGCAGTTCTTC
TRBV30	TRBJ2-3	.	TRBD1	CAWAKGARGTDTQYF	TGTGCCTGGGCGAAGGGGGCTAGGGGCACAGATACGCAGTATTTT
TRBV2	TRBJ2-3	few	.	CASPGTPGTDTQYF	TGTGCCAGTCCAGGGACTCCGGGCACAGATACGCAGTATTTT
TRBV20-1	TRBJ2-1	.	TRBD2	CSPTSGNEQFF	TGCAGCCCCACTAGCGGCAATGAGCAGTTCTTC
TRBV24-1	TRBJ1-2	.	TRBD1	CATSGDRVDGYTF	TGTGCCACCAGTGGAGACAGGGTGGATGGCTACACCTTC
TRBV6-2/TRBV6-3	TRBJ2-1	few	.	CASSLVYSGEQFF	TGTGCCAGCAGTTTGGTCTACTCGGGTGAGCAGTTCTTC